This is a list of T cell receptor beta chains from one sample in a study of T cell changes during pregnancy in multiple sclerosis. Only in-frame clones appear in the TCRdb table, and some are missing; sequencing was by immunoSEQ multiplex PCR. The top ten hold 1% to 1.5% of the sample, which has some 100,000 clones, 85% to 95% seen once. The sample in question was peripheral blood, obtained in the second trimester of pregnancy. The receptor set was obtained from a female donor with multiple sclerosis, enrolled in a pregnancy study. CDR3s include the opening cysteine and the closing phenylalanine or tryptophan. D genes are given only for firm matches. Where a row states a size, it is once, few, many or the class of an expanded clone; other rows omit it.

>TRBV5-5|TRBJ2-7|-|TRBD1
CASSFSQGAYEQYF
TGTGCCAGCAGCTTCTCTCAGGGGGCGTACGAGCAGTACTTC
>TRBV18|TRBJ1-5|-|TRBD1
CASSKPGGPGQHF
TGTGCCAGCTCAAAGCCAGGGGGGCCAGGACAGCATTTT
>TRBV5-1|TRBJ1-2|-|TRBD1
CASSLQGGNYGYTF
TGCGCCAGCAGCTTACAAGGGGGCAACTATGGCTACACCTTC
>TRBV29-1|TRBJ2-7|-|TRBD2
CSVVSVLAGGPLYEQYF
TGCAGCGTTGTTAGTGTCCTAGCGGGAGGGCCGTTATACGAGCAGTACTTC
>TRBV11-2|TRBJ1-1|-|-
CASSLVSQGRPTEAFF
TGTGCCAGCAGCTTAGTTTCCCAGGGGCGCCCCACTGAAGCTTTCTTT
>TRBV5-4|TRBJ2-3|-|TRBD2
CASSTLAGGLGTQYF
TGTGCCAGCAGTACCCTAGCGGGGGGGCTAGGTACGCAGTATTTT
>TRBV18|TRBJ1-3|few|TRBD1
CASSPGDSPSGNTIYF
TGTGCCAGCTCACCCGGGGACAGCCCTTCTGGAAACACCATATATTTT
>TRBV30|TRBJ2-3|-|TRBD1
CAWSGGQGLAMADTQYF
TGTGCCTGGAGTGGAGGACAGGGACTGGCGATGGCAGATACGCAGTATTTT
>TRBV7-8|TRBJ1-1|-|-
CASLITTEAFF
TGTGCCAGCCTAATTACCACTGAAGCTTTCTTT
>TRBV30|TRBJ2-2|-|-
CAWSPGLANTGELFF
TGTGCCTGGAGCCCGGGACTGGCGAACACCGGGGAGCTGTTTTTT
>TRBV30|TRBJ2-2|-|TRBD2
CAWSVLRGGPGELFF
TGTGCCTGGAGTGTACTGCGGGGGGGCCCCGGGGAGCTGTTTTTT
>TRBV21-1|TRBJ1-2|-|-
CASSDGQGADYTF
TGTGCCAGCAGCGATGGACAGGGGGCAGACTACACCTTC
>TRBV19|TRBJ1-3|-|TRBD1
CASSDSGTGGNTIYF
TGTGCCAGTAGTGACTCCGGGACAGGGGGAAACACCATATATTTT
>TRBV6-5|TRBJ2-7|-|-
CASSTSSGSSYEQYF
TGTGCCAGCAGTACCTCTTCCGGGAGTTCCTACGAGCAGTACTTC
>TRBV5-1|TRBJ1-3|-|-
CASSLAGFQYEGNTIYF
TGCGCCAGCAGCTTAGCAGGGTTCCAGTATGAGGGAAACACCATATATTTT
>TRBV28|TRBJ1-2|-|TRBD1
CASRKTGGAVGYTF
TGTGCCAGCAGGAAGACAGGGGGCGCCGTTGGCTACACCTTC
>TRBV28|TRBJ2-1|-|-
CASSPRGWESNEQFF
TGTGCCAGCAGTCCTCGGGGGTGGGAATCCAATGAGCAGTTCTTC
>TRBV2|TRBJ2-7|-|TRBD1
CASSATGVNSVEQYF
TGTGCCAGCAGCGCGACAGGGGTAAATTCGGTCGAGCAGTACTTC